The T cell receptor (beta chain) under discussion was sequenced for a study of CD8+ T cells in alopecia areata. The germline gives CDR1 LGHNA, CDR2 YSLEER. Germline trimming cut 2 bases from V and 8 bases from J; bases unmatched to any gene: 5. The CDR3 runs to 15 residues. Comment on this clone: The antigen remains undetermined.

General study results and limits: Higher clonality than in normal scalp was seen in lesional scalp, especially alopecia totalis/universalis. Alphabeta T cells residing in normal skin are also sequenced in scalp samples.

RNA extraction and reverse transcription yielded cDNA as sequencing template. This table comes from immunoSEQ multiplex PCR, and its TCRdb copy is limited to in-frame clones, with some not included. The data contain tens of thousands of clones, about three quarters of them seen just once; the ten biggest clones take up roughly a fifth. Punch biopsies of lesional scalp, plus peripheral blood, were taken from alopecia areata patients. This chain connects TRBV4-3 to TRBJ2-1, with 11 bases matching TRBD2. This receptor was obtained from a human donor with alopecia areata. Specimen: NKG2D-low CD8+ T cells sorted from blood. The CDR3 bases are TGCGCCAGCAGCCAAATAGCGGGAGGGCCCTATGAGCAGTTCTTC. Its translation: CASSQIAGGPYEQFF.